This TCR beta chain was captured in a study of blood T cell repertoires in COVID-19. Turning to the study itself: COVID-19 samples from acute and convalescent phases originated in the United States, Italy and Spain.

In the source study's methods: From reference gene primer amplification, estimates of nucleated cell counts were derived. Produced via immunoSEQ multiplex PCR; TCRdb's table is partial and in-frame only. The V and J calls and clone size are taken from that table; D and trimming were inferred from the DNA. The table lists around 390,000 clones, about 83% of them singletons. Enrollees, about 18 to 89 years old, lived in around 23 US areas. The material sequenced was PBMCs or T cells enriched from blood (not recorded which). This receptor was taken from a woman in her 50s who had recovered from COVID-19.

The CDR3 sequence: CASSSDQGIEQYF. CDR3 in DNA: TGTGCCAGCAGCTCTGATCAGGGTATCGAGCAGTACTTC. The V call is TRBV5-4, the J call TRBJ2-7; D is perhaps TRBD1 (5 bases). CDR3 length: 13 amino acids. V dropped 3 bases and J dropped 6 bases, with 13 bases sitting between them. Germline V gene sequence: CDR1 SGHNT, CDR2 YYREEE (reference sequence).